A selection of T cell receptor beta chains follows, all from one sample in a study of identical twins. From the 5' RACE reads, TCRdb called clonotypes with MiXCR, one entry per CDR3 protein. Seen here are nearly 650,000 distinct CDR3 sequences, 7% to 7.5% observed once, and the top ten hold 1.5% to 2%. These data were also filed under a second study, of yellow fever vaccine responses in identical twins.

The sequencing sample was made of PBMCs. These receptors originate from a young woman in good health. CDR3s include the opening cysteine and the closing phenylalanine or tryptophan.

>TRBV6-5|TRBJ1-3
CASSYGDGNTIYF
>TRBV2|TRBJ1-1
CASFEGNTEAFF
>TRBV4-1|TRBJ1-5
CASSQDFQANQPQHF
>TRBV20-1|TRBJ1-2
CSARDPETVYGYTF
>TRBV2|TRBJ2-1
CASSGGTSEQFF
>TRBV29-1|TRBJ2-7
CSVGTSGTPYEQYF
>TRBV6-1|TRBJ2-1
CASTTGATRNNEQFF
>TRBV5-1|TRBJ2-5
CASSFKKGPETQYF
>TRBV4-1|TRBJ2-5
CASSQAGDQETQYF
>TRBV7-9|TRBJ2-7
CASSLASGRGYEQYF
>TRBV7-9|TRBJ1-1
CASGGTGVNTEAFF
>TRBV7-2|TRBJ2-5
CASSLVGGDQETQYF
>TRBV15|TRBJ2-2
CATSRGLAGDTGELFF
>TRBV28|TRBJ1-1
CASTSSSGGGTEAFF
>TRBV3-1|TRBJ2-6
CATSQVVQVANVLTF
>TRBV20-1|TRBJ1-1
CSARAIREQAFEAFF
>TRBV2|TRBJ2-3
CASSERVQTSTDTQYF
>TRBV11-3|TRBJ1-4
CASSLAGGATNEKLFF
>TRBV25-1|TRBJ2-3
CASSEGRLAGKDTQYF
>TRBV15|TRBJ2-2
CATSRDPRGYTGELFF
>TRBV20-1|TRBJ1-1
CSASTTEAFF
>TRBV7-6|TRBJ1-3
CASSFYGAAGNTIYF
>TRBV5-6|TRBJ1-3
CASSLGGDSGNTIYF
>TRBV20-1|TRBJ2-3
CSARVGTGGQYF
>TRBV28|TRBJ1-1
CASRIQGTRTEAFF
>TRBV4-1|TRBJ1-1
CASMYLGGNTEAFF
>TRBV6-5|TRBJ2-5
CASSYSKGQGKETQYF